Presented here are 20 T cell receptor beta chains from one specimen sequenced in a study of T cell changes during pregnancy in multiple sclerosis. Data came from immunoSEQ multiplex PCR; TCRdb stores just in-frame clones and leaves some out. The sample holds around 75,000 clones; more than 85% are singletons and the top ten take about 0.31%. The sample in question was CD4+ T cells from peripheral blood mononuclear cells, obtained in the third trimester of pregnancy. The receptors stem from a female donor in good health, enrolled as a control in a pregnancy study.

The rearrangement links TRBV6-5 to TRBJ1-3; D gene ambiguous. Germline V gene sequence: CDR1 MNHEY, CDR2 SVGAGI. The CDR3 runs 15 residues. Trimming cost V 7 bases and J 2 bases, with 15 bases left between them. Written as DNA, the CDR3 is TGTGCCAGCAAAGGTCACAGCCCGACTGGAAACACCATATATTTT. Protein sequence: CASKGHSPTGNTIYF.

This rearrangement joins TRBV7-9 to TRBJ1-1; D uncertain. Germline CDR1 reads SEHNR; CDR2 reads FQNEAQ (reference sequence). The V and J ends lost 2 bases and 5 bases respectively, with 12 bases between them. This CDR3 contains 14 residues. The CDR3 loop reads CASSLRGRDTEAFF. The CDR3 DNA follows: TGTGCCAGCAGCTTAAGAGGGAGGGATACTGAAGCTTTCTTT. Full variable domain (outside the CDR3, taken from reference TRBV7-9 and TRBJ1-1): DTGVSQNPRHKITKRGQNVTFRCDPISEHNRLYWYRQTLGQGPEFLTYFQNEAQLEKSRLLSDRFSAERPKGSFSTLEIQRTEQGDSAMYLCASSLRGRDTEAFFGQGTRLTVV.

The chain combines TRBV11-3 with TRBJ2-3; TRBD1 matches 8 bases. Germline V gene sequence: CDR1 SGHNT, CDR2 YENEEA. The CDR3 consists of 16 residues. The junction had 11 bases not matched to a gene; V was cut back by 5 bases and J by 4 bases. DNA of the CDR3: TGTGCCAGCAGCATAGGGTTACAGGGGGTATCAGATACGCAGTATTTT. This sequence encodes CASSIGLQGVSDTQYF.

The chain's CDR3 is CASSGTGRGQPQHF. In DNA form, the CDR3 reads TGTGCCAGCTCAGGGACAGGGCGTGGTCAGCCCCAGCATTTT. This rearrangement joins TRBV6-6 to TRBJ1-5; 9 nucleotides line up with TRBD1. Germline V lookup: CDR1 MNHNY, CDR2 SVGAGI (reference sequence). The length of the CDR3 is 14 residues. V was clipped by 8 bases and J by 6 bases; unmatched bases: 8.

V usage is TRBV9 and J usage is TRBJ1-6; a possible D gene is TRBD1 (5 bases). Germline-derived CDR1 and CDR2 are SGDLS and YYNGEE. Trimming cost V 3 bases and J 5 bases, with 9 bases left between them. The CDR3 length is 14 residues. For the CDR3, the DNA is TGTGCCAGCAGCGATAGACAGAATAATTCACCCCTCCACTTT. It specifies CASSDRQNNSPLHF.

The chain carries TRBV4-2 and TRBJ2-3, with 8 bases that match TRBD2. CDR1 is LGHNA and CDR2 is YNFKEQ in the germline V gene. Trimming at V came to 1 base and at J to 5 bases, leaving 2 bases not matched to a gene. This CDR3 has 14 amino acids. CDR3 loop: CASSQGTSRDTQYF. For the CDR3, the DNA is TGTGCCAGCAGCCAAGGGACTAGCCGAGATACGCAGTATTTT.

V is TRBV18 and J is TRBJ1-2; 7 nucleotides align to TRBD1. The germline V gene has CDR1 KGHSH and CDR2 LQKENI. J gave up 5 bases and V 4 bases, and 7 bases lay outside the gene matches. This CDR3 is built from 14 residues. The CDR3 DNA is TGTGCCAGCTCACTAAGGGGGCTTAGGTATGGCTACACCTTC. Amino acid sequence: CASSLRGLRYGYTF.

The rearrangement uses TRBV5-6 and TRBJ1-4; D ambiguous. From germline, CDR1 is SGHDT and CDR2 YYEEEE. This CDR3 has 13 residues. The V end lost 0 bases, the J end lost 3 bases, and 3 bases lay between the germline ends. CDR3 sequence (DNA): TGTGCCAGCAGCTTGGTCTCTAATGAAAAACTGTTTTTT. It encodes CASSLVSNEKLFF.

The chain links TRBV5-5 to TRBJ1-4, with D possibly TRBD1 on 5 matching bases. The germline gives CDR1 SGHKS, CDR2 YYEKEE (reference sequence). The CDR3 sequence is 14 residues long. With 2 bases removed from V and 6 bases from J, the gap between germline ends came to 11 bases. CDR3 loop: CASSLGRADEKLFF. As DNA, the CDR3 is TGTGCCAGCAGCTTAGGCAGGGCGGATGAAAAACTGTTTTTT.

This chain uses TRBV18 with TRBJ2-7; maybe TRBD2 (6 bases). The length of the CDR3 is 15 residues. The V end lost 1 base, the J end lost 6 bases, and 16 bases lay between the germline ends. The germline CDR1 and CDR2 sequences are KGHSH and LQKENI. In nucleotides, the CDR3 is TGTGCCAGCTCACCACAGGAGGGGATTCTAAGCGAGCAGTACTTC. Its translation is CASSPQEGILSEQYF.

The gene calls are TRBV30 and TRBJ1-4; a possible D gene is TRBD1 (5 bases). Trimming cost V 0 bases and J 6 bases, with 11 bases left between them. The CDR3 is 14 residues long. The germline CDR1 and CDR2 sequences are GTSNPN and SVGIG (reference sequence). DNA for the CDR3: TGTGCCTGGAGTGTACCCAGGGTTGATGAAAAACTGTTTTTT. Protein: CAWSVPRVDEKLFF.

This chain uses TRBV7-2 with TRBJ1-5; D not certain. Per germline, CDR1 SGHTA and CDR2 FQGNSA. CDR3 length: 14 amino acids. With 1 base removed from V and 3 bases from J, the gap between germline ends came to 7 bases. CDR3 sequence (DNA): TGTGCCAGCAGCTTAGGCGGAACCAATCAGCCCCAGCATTTT. This codes for CASSLGGTNQPQHF.

V gene TRBV5-1 combines with J gene TRBJ2-5, with a tentative D call TRBD2 (6 bases). The V end lost 5 bases, the J end lost 3 bases, and 17 bases lay between the germline ends. CDR1 is SGHRS and CDR2 is YFSETQ in the germline V gene. There are 15 residues in the CDR3. The DNA for the CDR3 is TGCGCCAGCAGTCACCTTGCGGGGCGGGAAGAGACCCAGTACTTC. Translation: CASSHLAGREETQYF.

In DNA form, the CDR3 reads TGCGCCAGCAGCCAAGGAGGCAGGGGGGCATCTGAAGCTTTCTTT. Amino acid sequence: CASSQGGRGASEAFF. This chain joins TRBV4-3 and TRBJ1-1; TRBD1 matches at 7 bases. CDR1 and CDR2 from the germline V gene are LGHNA and YSLEER. The V gene end was trimmed by 1 base and the J gene end by 6 bases; junction bases not matched to a gene: 8. The CDR3 contains 15 residues.

For the CDR3, the DNA is TGTGCCAGCAGCTCGAGGCCGCCACATGAGCAGTTCTTC. This codes for CASSSRPPHEQFF. The gene calls are TRBV7-2 and TRBJ2-1; D is undetermined. Trimming took off 4 bases at V and 8 bases at J, with 12 bases between the two ends. This CDR3 region has 13 residues. The V gene's germline CDR1 is SGHTA and CDR2 FQGNSA.

V gene TRBV18 combines with J gene TRBJ1-1; 7 positions match TRBD1. V lost 2 bases to trimming and J lost 5 bases; unmatched junction nucleotides: 2. This CDR3 comprises 13 residues. The germline V gene has CDR1 KGHSH and CDR2 LQKENI. The DNA for the CDR3 is TGTGCCAGCTCACCAGGGACAGAGACTGAAGCTTTCTTT. Translation: CASSPGTETEAFF.

J is TRBJ1-4 and V is TRBV10-3; D might be TRBD1 (6 bases). The CDR3 spans 17 residues. V lost 2 bases to trimming and J lost 7 bases, with 20 bases between them. Germline-derived CDR1 and CDR2 are ENHRY and SYGVKD. CDR3 region: CAISEHLNREGGEKLFF. Written as DNA, the CDR3 is TGTGCCATCAGTGAGCACCTTAACAGGGAAGGGGGTGAAAAACTGTTTTTT.

This clone was observed a single time. The V gene is TRBV6-1, the J gene TRBJ1-5, with D possibly TRBD1 on 6 matching bases. This CDR3 contains 16 residues. Deletions cut 3 bases from V and 0 bases from J, with 12 bases between. Germline assignment: CDR1 MNHNS and CDR2 SASEGT. The CDR3 DNA is TGTGCCAGCAGTGATAGAGGGACAAATAGCAATCAGCCCCAGCATTTT. Its protein product is CASSDRGTNSNQPQHF.

In nucleotides, the CDR3 is TGTGCCAGCAGCTTCGCCAGAAACACTGAAGCTTTCTTT. It codes for CASSFARNTEAFF. This rearrangement joins TRBV5-6 to TRBJ1-1, with D hard to call. The CDR3 has 13 residues. V was cut by 2 bases and J by 2 bases, with 7 bases left in between. The germline CDR1 and CDR2 sequences are SGHDT and YYEEEE.

This rearrangement joins TRBV7-2 to TRBJ2-1; 11 positions match TRBD2. The CDR3 is made up of 15 amino acids. The ends lost 5 bases at V and 4 bases at J; junction bases unmatched: 4. From germline, CDR1 is SGHTA and CDR2 FQGNSA. In nucleotides, the CDR3 is TGTGCCAGCAGCCCCCTAGCGGGGGGATACAATGAGCAGTTCTTC. Amino acid sequence: CASSPLAGGYNEQFF.